This T cell receptor beta chain was identified during a study of radiation and T cells in renal cell carcinoma. General observations from the study: In blood, top tumor clones expanded by 2 weeks, shrinking by 4. No pretreatment tumor biopsies were available for baseline clonotypes.

The time point: blood 4 weeks post-SBRT, at nephrectomy. Described treatment: 15 Gy SBRT to primary tumor, nephrectomy 4 weeks later. Nephrectomy followed 15 Gy stereotactic body radiation by 4 weeks. Here immunoSEQ multiplex PCR was the method, and the copy in TCRdb shows in-frame clones only, minus some. The data hold about 77,000 clones, with around four fifths observed a single time. After removal of 3 bases from V and 6 bases from J, the junction contained 8 bases not matched to a gene. The CDR3 is made up of 16 amino acids. CDR1 and CDR2 (germline): MNHNS, SASEGT. Comments on this clone: The antigen is undetermined.

The sample in question was blood, obtained from a patient whose treatment included radiotherapy and nephrectomy. The chain is built from TRBV6-1 and TRBJ2-3, with 11 bases identical to TRBD1. The TCR originated in a woman aged 55-75 years with renal cell carcinoma. The CDR3, as DNA: TGTGCCAGCAGTGACCCGGACAGGGGGCGACGGGATACGCAGTATTTT. As protein: CASSDPDRGRRDTQYF.